The 16 T cell receptor beta chains below all came from one sample that was sequenced in a study of cytomegalovirus exposure and HLA in healthy donors. The primer mix had 60 Vbeta and 13 Jbeta primers. Assay used: immunoSEQ multiplex PCR; TCRdb lists only in-frame clones, some missing. The sample comprises about 87,000 clones, 74% of which are singletons, and around 22% rests with the top ten. Sequences were obtained from PBMCs. Receptors originate from a man aged 25-45 years in good health and CMV-seropositive.

This clone was counted a single time. The chain recombines TRBV29-1 with TRBJ2-3; D possibly corresponds to TRBD1 (6 bases). Germline values: CDR1 SQVTM, CDR2 ANQGSEA. V dropped 4 bases and J dropped 3 bases, with 14 bases sitting between them. The CDR3 is 14 amino acids. This chain's CDR3 is CSVGGQARTDTQYF. The CDR3 coding sequence is TGCAGCGTTGGGGGGCAGGCTAGAACAGATACGCAGTATTTT.

This clone was detected only a few times. The V gene is TRBV6-1, the J gene TRBJ2-6; D possibly corresponds to TRBD1 (6 bases). Germline CDR1 is MNHNS and CDR2 is SASEGT. Trimming pared 3 bases from V and 0 bases from J, leaving 6 bases between. The CDR3 consists of 15 residues. The chain's CDR3 is CASSEDSSGANVLTF. In DNA form, the CDR3 reads TGTGCCAGCAGTGAGGACAGCTCTGGGGCCAACGTCCTGACTTTC.

V usage is TRBV25-1 and J usage is TRBJ1-1; D is possibly TRBD1 (5 bases). V was trimmed by 4 bases and J by 5 bases, leaving 17 bases between them. This CDR3 is 15 amino acids long. In germline, CDR1 is MGHDK, CDR2 SYGVNS. CDR3 sequence (DNA): TGTGCCAGCAGTGTGGCAGGGTTTGTTGGAACTGAAGCTTTCTTT. Protein product: CASSVAGFVGTEAFF. The complete variable domain, with remaining parts taken from reference TRBV25-1 and TRBJ1-1, reads EADIYQTPRYLVIGTGKKITLECSQTMGHDKMYWYQQDPGMELHLIHYSYGVNSTEKGDLSSESTVSRIRTEHFPLTLESARPSHTSQYLCASSVAGFVGTEAFFGQGTRLTVV.

This chain connects TRBV9 to TRBJ1-1, with D perhaps matching TRBD1 (6 bases). Per the germline V gene, CDR1 is SGDLS and CDR2 is YYNGEE. The CDR3 has 12 residues. Trimming pared 4 bases from V and 7 bases from J, leaving 11 bases between. Written as DNA, the CDR3 is TGTGCCAGCAGCCCGAGGGACATTGAAGCTTTCTTT. This encodes CASSPRDIEAFF.

V and J are TRBV6-6 and TRBJ2-7, with 7 bases identical to TRBD2. Germline V CDR1 and CDR2: MNHNY, SVGAGI (reference sequence). CDR3 length: 16 amino acids. The J segment lost 5 bases and the V segment lost 7 bases, leaving 17 bases of the junction unmatched. The CDR3 DNA is TGTGCCAGCAAGTTGGCCCCCTGGCGGGAGTACAACGAGCAGTACTTC. Encoded protein: CASKLAPWREYNEQYF.

The chain employs TRBV5-1 and TRBJ2-7, with D uncertain. CDR3 length: 14 residues. Germline V gene data show CDR1 as SGHRS and CDR2 as YFSETQ. Deletions cut 0 bases from V and 0 bases from J, with 7 bases between. In nucleotides, the CDR3 is TGCGCCAGCAGCTTGGAATCCATCTCCTACGAGCAGTACTTC. Translating gives CASSLESISYEQYF.

This clone turned up a few times. This rearrangement joins TRBV6-5 to TRBJ1-1, with 7 nucleotides matching TRBD1. CDR1 and CDR2 from the germline V gene are MNHEY and SVGAGI. The V segment lost 6 bases and the J segment 5 bases; nucleotides outside the gene matches: 9. This CDR3 spans 14 amino acids. The CDR3: CASRDRDRKTEAFF. CDR3 DNA: TGTGCCAGCAGGGATAGGGACAGAAAGACTGAAGCTTTCTTT.

CDR3 coding DNA: TGTGCCAGCAGTTACTCGCCGGAGGTTAATTCACCCCTCCACTTT. Translated, it gives CASSYSPEVNSPLHF. The chain couples TRBV6-6 to TRBJ1-6; unclear D gene. Germline V gene sequence: CDR1 MNHNY, CDR2 SVGAGI (reference sequence). The V gene lost 0 bases and the J gene lost 6 bases, with 9 bases spanning the gap. This CDR3 has 15 residues.

The chain combines TRBV18 with TRBJ1-4; possible D gene TRBD1, 5 bases. V was cut by 3 bases and J by 5 bases, with 13 bases left in between. Looked up from germline, CDR1 is KGHSH and CDR2 is LQKENI. The CDR3 contains 15 residues. The CDR3 DNA is TGTGCCAGCTCACCCTTGGGACTGATAAATGAAAAACTGTTTTTT. The encoded protein is CASSPLGLINEKLFF.

This rearrangement joins TRBV9 to TRBJ2-3; D remains unclear. V lost 8 bases and J 0 bases, leaving 16 bases between the germline ends. The CDR3 length is 15 residues. From germline, CDR1 is SGDLS and CDR2 YYNGEE. As DNA, the CDR3 is TGTGCCAGAGGAGTCGAAACGGCGAGCACAGATACGCAGTATTTT. Translating gives CARGVETASTDTQYF.

The rearrangement uses TRBV5-6 and TRBJ2-5; D unresolved. Germline V gene sequence: CDR1 SGHDT, CDR2 YYEEEE. The CDR3 spans 13 residues. The V end lost 2 bases, the J end lost 4 bases, and 9 bases lay between the germline ends. The CDR3 DNA is TGTGCCAGCAGCTTAAGAACTGGAGAGACCCAGTACTTC. Amino acid sequence: CASSLRTGETQYF. Using reference TRBV5-6 and TRBJ2-5 for the parts outside the CDR3, the full variable domain is DAGVTQSPTHLIKTRGQQVTLRCSPKSGHDTVSWYQQALGQGPQFIFQYYEEEERQRGNFPDRFSGHQFPNYSSELNVNALLLGDSALYLCASSLRTGETQYFGPGTRLLVL.

The chain carries TRBV7-8 and TRBJ2-7; a weak D match, TRBD1 (8 bases). V lost 1 base to trimming and J lost 4 bases, with 14 bases between them. The CDR3 has 15 amino acids. Germline CDR1 reads SGHVS; CDR2 reads FQNEAQ. This CDR3 reads CASSLETGEGYEQYF. CDR3 bases: TGTGCCAGCAGCTTAGAGACAGGGGAGGGGTACGAGCAGTACTTC.

The gene calls are TRBV5-5 and TRBJ1-2, with 11 bases matching TRBD1. This CDR3 region has 12 residues. The V gene end was trimmed by 8 bases and the J gene end by 8 bases; junction bases not matched to a gene: 5. Germline CDR1 reads SGHKS; CDR2 reads YYEKEE (reference sequence). The CDR3 DNA follows: TGTGCCAGTATTGGACAGGGGGCAGGCTACACCTTC. It yields the protein CASIGQGAGYTF.

The table lists this clone with a few counts. The genes are TRBV28 and TRBJ2-7, with TRBD2 identical over 11 bases. This CDR3 is built from 16 residues. CDR1 MDHEN and CDR2 SYDVKM come from the germline V gene. V was pared by 5 bases and J by 9 bases, with 15 bases of the junction left unmatched. The CDR3 DNA sequence: TGTGCCAGCAGTCCTGTCATAGCGGGAGGGCCGTTAGGGCAGTACTTC. Protein sequence: CASSPVIAGGPLGQYF.

The gene calls are TRBV4-3 and TRBJ2-1; 8 bases align to TRBD2. Germline V gives CDR1 LGHNA, CDR2 YSLEER. V lost 0 bases and J lost 7; bases outside the gene matches: 5. CDR3 length equals 15 residues. CDR3 sequence reads: CASSQDRGLVNEQFF. The CDR3 nucleotides are TGCGCCAGCAGCCAAGATAGGGGACTAGTAAATGAGCAGTTCTTC.

This rearrangement joins TRBV28 to TRBJ2-1, with 7 bases identical to TRBD2. The CDR3 covers 16 residues. The ends lost 1 base at V and 0 bases at J; junction bases unmatched: 3. CDR1 and CDR2 (germline): MDHEN, SYDVKM. CDR3 region: CASSLSASGSYNEQFF. CDR3 DNA: TGTGCCAGCAGTTTATCGGCTAGCGGCTCCTACAATGAGCAGTTCTTC.